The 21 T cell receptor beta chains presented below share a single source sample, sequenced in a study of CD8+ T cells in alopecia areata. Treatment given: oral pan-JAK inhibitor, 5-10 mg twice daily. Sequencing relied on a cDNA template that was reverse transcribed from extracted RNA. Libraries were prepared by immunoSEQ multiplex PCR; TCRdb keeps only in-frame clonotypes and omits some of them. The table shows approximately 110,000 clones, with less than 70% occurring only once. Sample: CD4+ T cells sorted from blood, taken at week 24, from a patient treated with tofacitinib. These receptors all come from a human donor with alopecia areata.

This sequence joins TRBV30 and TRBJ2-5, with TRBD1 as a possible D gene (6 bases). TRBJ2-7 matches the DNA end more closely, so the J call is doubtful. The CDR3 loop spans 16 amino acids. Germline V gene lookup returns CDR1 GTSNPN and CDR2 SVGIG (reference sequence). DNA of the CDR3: TGTGCCTGGAGTGTACGGTTCGGGCAGGGGTCCTACGAGCAGTACTTC. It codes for CAWSVRFGQGSYEQYF.

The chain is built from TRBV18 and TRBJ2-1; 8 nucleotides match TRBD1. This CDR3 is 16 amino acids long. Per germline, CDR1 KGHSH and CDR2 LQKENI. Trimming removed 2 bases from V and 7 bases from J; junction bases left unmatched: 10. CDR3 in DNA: TGTGCCAGCTCACCAGGGCAGGGGGCCCTAGTTAATGAGCAGTTCTTC. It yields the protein CASSPGQGALVNEQFF.

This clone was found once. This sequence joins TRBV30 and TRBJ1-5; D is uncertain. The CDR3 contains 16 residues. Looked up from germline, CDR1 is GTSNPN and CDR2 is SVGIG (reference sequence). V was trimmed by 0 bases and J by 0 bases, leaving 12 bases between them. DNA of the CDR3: TGTGCCTGGAGTGTACGATCGGCCGGTAGCAATCAGCCCCAGCATTTT. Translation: CAWSVRSAGSNQPQHF. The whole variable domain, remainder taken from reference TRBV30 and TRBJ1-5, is SQTIHQWPATLVQPVGSPLSLECTVEGTSNPNLYWYRQAAGRGLQLLFYSVGIGQISSEVPQNLSASRPQDRQFILSSKKLLLSDSGFYLCAWSVRSAGSNQPQHFGDGTRLSIL.

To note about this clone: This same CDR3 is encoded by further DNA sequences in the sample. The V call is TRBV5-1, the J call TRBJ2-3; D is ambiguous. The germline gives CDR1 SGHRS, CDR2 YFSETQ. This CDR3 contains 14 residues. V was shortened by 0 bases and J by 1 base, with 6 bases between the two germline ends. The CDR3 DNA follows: TGCGCCAGCAGCTTGGACGGCGGCACAGATACGCAGTATTTT. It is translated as CASSLDGGTDTQYF.

This CDR3 reads CAWSENYGYTF. The CDR3 bases are TGTGCCTGGAGCGAAAACTATGGCTACACCTTC. The chain couples TRBV30 to TRBJ1-2; no firm D call. The ends were cut back, 3 bases at V and 2 bases at J, with 4 bases in the middle. This CDR3 comprises 11 residues. CDR1 and CDR2 (germline): GTSNPN, SVGIG (reference sequence).

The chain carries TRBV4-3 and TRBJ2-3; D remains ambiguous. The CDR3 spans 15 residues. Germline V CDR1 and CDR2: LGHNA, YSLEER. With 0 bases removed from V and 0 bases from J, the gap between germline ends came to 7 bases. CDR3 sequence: CASSQDPRSTDTQYF. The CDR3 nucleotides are TGCGCCAGCAGCCAAGATCCCAGAAGCACAGATACGCAGTATTTT.

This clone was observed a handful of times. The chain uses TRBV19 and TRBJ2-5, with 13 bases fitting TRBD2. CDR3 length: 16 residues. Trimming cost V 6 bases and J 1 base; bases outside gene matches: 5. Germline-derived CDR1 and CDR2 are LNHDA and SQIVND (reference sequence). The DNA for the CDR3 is TGTGCCAGTAGGCCGGGACTAGCGGGGCGCCAAGAGACCCAGTACTTC. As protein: CASRPGLAGRQETQYF.

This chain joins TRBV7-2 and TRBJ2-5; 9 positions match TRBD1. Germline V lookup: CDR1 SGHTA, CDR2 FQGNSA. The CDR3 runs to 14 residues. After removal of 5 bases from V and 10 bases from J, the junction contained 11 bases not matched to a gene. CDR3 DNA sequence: TGTGCCAGCAGCCGGGGAGGGACAGGGAGGGACCAGTACTTC. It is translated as CASSRGGTGRDQYF.

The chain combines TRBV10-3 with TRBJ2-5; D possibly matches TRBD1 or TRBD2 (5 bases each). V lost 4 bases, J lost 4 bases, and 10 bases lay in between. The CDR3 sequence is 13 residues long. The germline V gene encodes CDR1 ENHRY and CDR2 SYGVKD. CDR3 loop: CAISVNGGETQYF. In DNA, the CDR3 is TGTGCCATCAGTGTAAATGGGGGAGAGACCCAGTACTTC.

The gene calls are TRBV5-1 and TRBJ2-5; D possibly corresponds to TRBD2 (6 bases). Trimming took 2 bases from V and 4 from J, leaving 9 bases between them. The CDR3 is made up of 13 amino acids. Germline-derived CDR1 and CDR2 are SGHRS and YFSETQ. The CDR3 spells CASSFKGGETQYF. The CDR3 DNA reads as TGCGCCAGCAGCTTTAAGGGAGGAGAGACCCAGTACTTC.

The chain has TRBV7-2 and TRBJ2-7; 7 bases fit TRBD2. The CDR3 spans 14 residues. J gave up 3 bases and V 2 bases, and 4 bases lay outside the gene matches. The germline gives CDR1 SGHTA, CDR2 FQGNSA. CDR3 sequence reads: CASSLLAGDYEQYF. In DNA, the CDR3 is TGTGCCAGCAGCTTACTCGCGGGAGACTACGAGCAGTACTTC.

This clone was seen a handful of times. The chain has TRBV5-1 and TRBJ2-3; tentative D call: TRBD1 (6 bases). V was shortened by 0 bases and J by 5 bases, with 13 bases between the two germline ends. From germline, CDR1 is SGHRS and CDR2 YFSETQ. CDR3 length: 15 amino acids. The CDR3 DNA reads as TGCGCCAGCAGCTTGGGGCAGGGGTACGGAGATACGCAGTATTTT. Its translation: CASSLGQGYGDTQYF.

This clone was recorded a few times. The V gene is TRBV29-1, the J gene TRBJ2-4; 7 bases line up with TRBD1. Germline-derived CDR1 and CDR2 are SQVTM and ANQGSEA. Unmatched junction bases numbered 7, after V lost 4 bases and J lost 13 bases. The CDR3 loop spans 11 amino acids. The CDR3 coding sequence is TGCAGCGTTGGGGGTCAGGGGGTACAGTACTTC. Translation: CSVGGQGVQYF.

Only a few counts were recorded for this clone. The CDR3 loop is CSGRQREDYGYTF. CDR3 nucleotide sequence: TGCAGCGGAAGACAAAGGGAAGACTATGGCTACACCTTC. This chain joins TRBV29-1 and TRBJ1-2; D not certain. The CDR3 has 13 amino acids. V was clipped by 7 bases and J by 3 bases, with 15 bases between them. Germline V gene sequence: CDR1 SQVTM, CDR2 ANQGSEA. The variable domain in full, with the rest retrieved from reference TRBV29-1 and TRBJ1-2, is SAVISQKPSRDICQRGTSLTIQCQVDSQVTMMFWYRQQPGQSLTLIATANQGSEATYESGFVIDKFPISRPNLTFSTLTVSNMSPEDSSIYLCSGRQREDYGYTFGSGTRLTVV.

CDR3 sequence reads: CASSDQRARANVLTF. For the CDR3, the DNA is TGTGCCAGCTCCGATCAGAGGGCCCGAGCCAACGTCCTGACTTTC. The chain joins TRBV18 to TRBJ2-6, with a possible D match to TRBD2 (5 bases). The CDR3 has 15 amino acids. Germline assignment: CDR1 KGHSH and CDR2 LQKENI. V lost 6 bases and J lost 7, with 16 bases in between.

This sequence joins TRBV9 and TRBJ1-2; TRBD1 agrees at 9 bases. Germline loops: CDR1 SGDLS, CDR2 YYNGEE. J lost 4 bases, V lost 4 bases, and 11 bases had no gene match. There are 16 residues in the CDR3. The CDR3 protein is CASSYGTGREIYGYTF. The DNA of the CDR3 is TGTGCCAGCAGCTACGGGACAGGGAGAGAGATCTATGGCTACACCTTC.

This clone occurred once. CDR3 sequence: CASSQDPNRGNQPQHF. CDR3 DNA sequence: TGCGCCAGCAGCCAAGATCCTAACAGGGGCAATCAGCCCCAGCATTTT. V gene TRBV4-1 combines with J gene TRBJ1-5; possible D gene TRBD1, 6 bases. This CDR3 comprises 16 residues. Germline V gene sequence: CDR1 MGHRA, CDR2 YSYEKL. V dropped 0 bases and J dropped 2 bases, with 11 bases sitting between them.

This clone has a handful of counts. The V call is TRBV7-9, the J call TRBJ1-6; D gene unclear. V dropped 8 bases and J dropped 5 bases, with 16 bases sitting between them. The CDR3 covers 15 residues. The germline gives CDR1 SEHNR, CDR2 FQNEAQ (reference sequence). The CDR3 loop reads CASQPPTADNSPLHF. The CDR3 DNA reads TGTGCCAGCCAGCCCCCCACAGCCGATAATTCACCCCTCCACTTT.

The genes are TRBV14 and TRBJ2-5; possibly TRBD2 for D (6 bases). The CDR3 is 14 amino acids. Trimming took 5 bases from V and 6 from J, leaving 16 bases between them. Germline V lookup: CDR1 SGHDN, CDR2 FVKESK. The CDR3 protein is CASSYGLRGKTQYF. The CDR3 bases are TGTGCCAGCAGCTACGGCCTACGCGGGAAGACCCAGTACTTC. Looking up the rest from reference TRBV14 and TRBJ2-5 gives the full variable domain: EAGVTQFPSHSVIEKGQTVTLRCDPISGHDNLYWYRRVMGKEIKFLLHFVKESKQDESGMPNNRFLAERTGGTYSTLKVQPAELEDSGVYFCASSYGLRGKTQYFGPGTRLLVL.

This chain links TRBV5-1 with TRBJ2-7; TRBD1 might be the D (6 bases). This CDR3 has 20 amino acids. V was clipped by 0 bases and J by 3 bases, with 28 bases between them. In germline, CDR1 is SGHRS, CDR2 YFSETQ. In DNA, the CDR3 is TGCGCCAGCAGCTTGGAACCGGGACAAAGATACTCAACAGCCGACTACGAGCAGTACTTC. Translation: CASSLEPGQRYSTADYEQYF.

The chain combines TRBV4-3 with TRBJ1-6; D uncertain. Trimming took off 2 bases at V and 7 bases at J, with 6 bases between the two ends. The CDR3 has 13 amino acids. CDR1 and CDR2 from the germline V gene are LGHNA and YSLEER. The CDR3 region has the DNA TGCGCCAGCAGCCAATTGATAAATTCACCCCTCCACTTT. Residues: CASSQLINSPLHF.